The rows below give T cell receptor beta chains drawn from one sample of a study of neoadjuvant anti-PD-1 for oral cavity cancer. Sequencing was performed with immunoSEQ multiplex PCR; in TCRdb, only in-frame clones are kept and a portion is missing. Altogether just under 70,000 clones are present, 70% to 90% being singletons, with the ten largest covering roughly 3.4%. The source was PBMCs, collected after nivolumab (anti-PD-1) treatment. These TCRs come from a person aged 40 to 85 with oral cavity squamous cell carcinoma. Each CDR3 is given with its conserved first and last residue. D genes are given only for firm matches. Clone size is not always given. Where it is, it says once, few, many or a class for expanded clones.

d_gene	abundance	v_gene	j_gene	CDR3nt	CDR3aa
TRBD1	few	TRBV6-5	TRBJ1-1	TGTGCCAGCAGAAAGGACAGGCCAATGAACACTGAAGCTTTCTTT	CASRKDRPMNTEAFF
TRBD2	.	TRBV11-2	TRBJ2-2	TGTGCCAGCAGCATAGCGGGAGGGCCCTCGACCGGGGAGCTGTTTTTT	CASSIAGGPSTGELFF
.	.	TRBV18	TRBJ2-5	TGTGCCAGCTCGCCCAGGCCGAAAGAGACCCAGTACTTC	CASSPRPKETQYF
TRBD2	.	TRBV2	TRBJ2-7	TGTGCCAGCAGTGAAGCGCTTCGGGCTAGCGGGCCCCCGGGTCGGTACGAGCAGTACTTC	CASSEALRASGPPGRYEQYF
TRBD2	.	TRBV4-1	TRBJ2-7	TGCGCCAGCAGCCAATTAGCGGGAGAAAACACCTACGAGCAGTACTTC	CASSQLAGENTYEQYF
TRBD2	.	TRBV5-1	TRBJ2-3	TGCGCCAGCCTAAGGACTCCAACTAGCGTGGGTACGCAGTATTTT	CASLRTPTSVGTQYF
.	.	TRBV5-1	TRBJ2-3	TGCGCCAGCAGCTTGGAGGGCAGGCCCACAGATACGCAGTATTTT	CASSLEGRPTDTQYF
.	.	TRBV19	TRBJ2-7	TGTGCCAGCGCCCGGACTTCAACCTACGAGCAGTACTTC	CASARTSTYEQYF
.	.	TRBV28	TRBJ2-7	TGTGCCAGCAGTCCCCGGCAGCCGCCCTACGAGCAGTACTTC	CASSPRQPPYEQYF
.	.	TRBV7-8	TRBJ1-1	TGTGCCAGCAGCTTAACGGGGTACACTGAAGCTTTCTTT	CASSLTGYTEAFF
.	.	TRBV29-1	TRBJ2-5	TGCAGCGTTGCCCCCGGGGAGACCCAGTACTTC	CSVAPGETQYF
TRBD2	.	TRBV14	TRBJ2-7	TGTGCCAGCAGCCAAGACCGGGGGGCCTACGAGCAGTACTTC	CASSQDRGAYEQYF
.	.	TRBV27	TRBJ1-1	TGTGCCAGCAGTTTACGGCCATTAAACACTGAAGCTTTCTTT	CASSLRPLNTEAFF
.	.	TRBV6-6	TRBJ2-4	TGTGCCACCGAGGGGCCATCAGTGAACATTCAGTACTTC	CATEGPSVNIQYF
TRBD2	few	TRBV5-6	TRBJ2-7	TGTGCCAGCAGCTTGGTTGCGGGAGGATTGGGTTACGAGCAGTACTTC	CASSLVAGGLGYEQYF
.	few	TRBV6-6	TRBJ1-3	TGTGCCAGCAGCCCCGGGAATTCTGGAAACACCATATATTTT	CASSPGNSGNTIYF
.	once	TRBV7-3	TRBJ2-5	TGTGCCAGCAGCACCGGGGGGCAGGGCCAGGCCCAGTACTTC	CASSTGGQGQAQYF
.	.	TRBV27	TRBJ1-4	TGTGCCAGCAGTTTTAGGGAGGATGAAAAACTGTTTTTT	CASSFREDEKLFF
.	.	TRBV19	TRBJ1-1	TGTGCCAGTAGTACCGTGAGGGGGGGCACTGAAGCTTTCTTT	CASSTVRGGTEAFF
.	.	TRBV19	TRBJ2-1	TGTGCCAGTAGTAGGTCGGCAGGTCACTCCCCTGAGTTCTTC	CASSRSAGHSPEFF
.	.	TRBV10-3	TRBJ2-1	TGTGCCATCAGTGAGTCGGTCAGCAATGAGCAGTTCTTC	CAISESVSNEQFF
.	.	TRBV14	TRBJ2-5	TGTGCCAGCAGCCAAGCGGGGGCTGCGGTCTCCCAAGAGACCCAGTACTTC	CASSQAGAAVSQETQYF
.	few	TRBV27	TRBJ2-7	TGTGCCAGCAGACTGGGACACTTATACGAGCAGTACTTC	CASRLGHLYEQYF
.	.	TRBV19	TRBJ2-7	TGTGCCAGTGGATGGTCGGCCTCCTACGAGCAGTACTTC	CASGWSASYEQYF
.	.	TRBV6-6	TRBJ1-4	TGTGCCAGCAGTTACTTAGCAACTAATGAAAAACTGTTTTTT	CASSYLATNEKLFF
.	.	TRBV4-1	TRBJ1-5	TGCGCCAGCAGCCAAGATGGGGGGGGCAATCAGCCCCAGCATTTT	CASSQDGGGNQPQHF
.	.	TRBV9	TRBJ2-4	TGTGCCAGCAGCGTAGCAGGGGTAGCCAAAAACATTCAGTACTTC	CASSVAGVAKNIQYF
.	few	TRBV2	TRBJ1-1	TGTGCCAGCAGTGAGATCGCGAACACTGAAGCTTTCTTT	CASSEIANTEAFF
TRBD2	.	TRBV30	TRBJ2-5	TGTGCCTGGAGGTCGGGCGGGGGGACCCAGTACTTC	CAWRSGGGTQYF
TRBD1	.	TRBV28	TRBJ1-2	TGTGCCACAGGACAGGGAGAAATCGGCTACACCTTC	CATGQGEIGYTF
.	.	TRBV10-1	TRBJ1-5	TGCGCCAGCAGTGAGTACGGGGTCCAGCCCCAGCATTTT	CASSEYGVQPQHF
TRBD2	.	TRBV29-1	TRBJ2-3	TGCAGCGCCGAGGGGCGGGAGCAGAGAGATACGCAGTATTTT	CSAEGREQRDTQYF
TRBD1	.	TRBV4-1	TRBJ1-5	TGCGCCAGCAGCCAAGACACAGGGGTAAGCAATCAGCCCCAGCATTTT	CASSQDTGVSNQPQHF
.	.	TRBV25-1	TRBJ2-7	TGTGCCAGCAGTGAACAACAGGCTACCGAGCAGTACTTC	CASSEQQATEQYF
TRBD1	.	TRBV6-5	TRBJ2-7	TGTGCCAGCAGCCGGCAGGGGGACCCTTTCGAGCAGTACTTC	CASSRQGDPFEQYF
.	.	TRBV5-1	TRBJ2-3	TGCGCCAGCAGCTTAGGGGGAGGGCCACGGAGCACAGATACGCAGTATTTT	CASSLGGGPRSTDTQYF
.	.	TRBV5-1	TRBJ1-2	TGCGCCAGCAGCTTGGGGCAGACCTATGGCTACACCTTC	CASSLGQTYGYTF
.	.	TRBV10-3	TRBJ2-1	TGTGCCATCAGTCCTCCGAACCTACAGGGCGATGAGCAGTTCTTC	CAISPPNLQGDEQFF
TRBD1	.	TRBV30	TRBJ2-7	TGTGCCTGGAGTGTGTTCGGGGACAGGTCCTACGAGCAGTACTTC	CAWSVFGDRSYEQYF
.	.	TRBV19	TRBJ2-7	TGTGCCAGTAGTCCCGGCGCAAAGGGGGTGCCCTACGAGCAGTACTTC	CASSPGAKGVPYEQYF
TRBD2	.	TRBV7-8	TRBJ2-2	TGTGCCAGCAGCTTAAGGGCGGGAGCGGACACCGGGGAGCTGTTTTTT	CASSLRAGADTGELFF
TRBD2	.	TRBV14	TRBJ2-7	TGTGCCAGCAGCCAATTCGGCGGGAGTTTTCAGTACTTC	CASSQFGGSFQYF
.	.	TRBV14	TRBJ1-2	TGTGCCAGCAGCCAGCAAATAGGGGGGGCTAATGGCTACACCTTC	CASSQQIGGANGYTF
TRBD2	.	TRBV29-1	TRBJ2-1	TGCAGCGGACACCTCGCCGGGAGGTTCAATGAGCAGTTCTTC	CSGHLAGRFNEQFF
TRBD1	.	TRBV2	TRBJ2-7	TGTGCCAGCAGACAGGGGCCCCTCGAGCAGTACTTC	CASRQGPLEQYF
.	.	TRBV5-1	TRBJ2-1	TGCGCCAGCAGCTTGGTCGTGGAGTACAATGAGCAGTTCTTC	CASSLVVEYNEQFF
.	.	TRBV19	TRBJ2-2	TGTGCCACTACGACAGGTGCCGACACCGGGGAGCTGTTTTTT	CATTTGADTGELFF
.	once	TRBV11-2	TRBJ2-7	TGTGCCAGCAGCTTAGGACAGTCCTACGAGCAGTACTTC	CASSLGQSYEQYF
TRBD2	.	TRBV7-2	TRBJ2-5	TGTGCCAGCAGCTTTGTAGCGGGAGCAGGGGAGACCCAGTACTTC	CASSFVAGAGETQYF
TRBD1	.	TRBV14	TRBJ1-1	TGTGCCAGCAGCCAACGACAGGGGGGCACTGAAGCTTTCTTT	CASSQRQGGTEAFF
TRBD1	.	TRBV30	TRBJ1-1	TGTGCCTGGAATCGACAGGGGGCAAGTTTCTTGAACACTGAAGCTTTCTTT	CAWNRQGASFLNTEAFF
.	.	TRBV27	TRBJ1-1	TGTGCCAGCAGTAACCGGGGGGCCGGCACTGAAGCTTTCTTT	CASSNRGAGTEAFF
TRBD1	.	TRBV6-6	TRBJ1-4	TGTGCCAGCAGTATGGGACAGGGGGGGAATGAAAAACTGTTTTTT	CASSMGQGGNEKLFF
.	.	TRBV6-1	TRBJ2-4	TGTGCCATCTGGAGCCTAGCCAAAAACATTCAGTACTTC	CAIWSLAKNIQYF
TRBD2	.	TRBV14	TRBJ2-3	TGTGCCAGCAGCCGCGGACTAGCGGGAGGTGCAGATACGCAGTATTTT	CASSRGLAGGADTQYF
.	.	TRBV5-1	TRBJ2-3	TGCGCCAGCAGCTTGGTCCCGACAGGCACAGATACGCAGTATTTT	CASSLVPTGTDTQYF
.	.	TRBV27	TRBJ1-5	TGTGCCAGCAGGGGGGGGGTGATCTCAGATCAGCCCCAGCATTTT	CASRGGVISDQPQHF